This T cell receptor beta chain was obtained from a study of PD-L1 blockade in urothelial cancer. Findings of the study overall: Tumor-associated clones in blood expanded more at 3 weeks in durable-benefit patients.

Sequencing was performed with immunoSEQ multiplex PCR; in TCRdb, only in-frame clones are kept and a portion is missing. The profile shows 50,000 or so clones, about four fifths of them singletons. The CDR3 spans 15 residues. Germline CDR1 reads SGHRS; CDR2 reads YFSETQ. The ends lost 4 bases at V and 1 base at J; junction bases unmatched: 4. Patients presented with locally advanced or metastatic urothelial carcinoma. For this clone: Antigen specificity is unknown.

This sequence was found in a man in his sixties or seventies with urothelial cancer. This chain links TRBV5-1 with TRBJ1-1, with 10 positions matching TRBD1. The source material was PBMCs, sampled around atezolizumab (anti-PD-L1) treatment. CDR3 DNA: TGCGCCAGCAGCCTAGGACAGGGGGGGAACACTGAAGCTTTCTTT. This sequence encodes CASSLGQGGNTEAFF.